This T cell receptor (beta chain) is drawn from a study of shared clonotypes between healthy human individuals. Repertoires were generated with immunoSEQ multiplex PCR, while TCRdb's copy carries only in-frame clones and drops some. Among 2 million to 2.5 million clones listed, approximately 95% were seen once. It was into CD45RA+ naive and CD45RA-negative memory subsets that the CD4+ cells were split. The CDR3 is 15 residues long. Per germline, CDR1 MDHEN and CDR2 SYDVKM. V was trimmed by 6 bases and J by 3 bases, leaving 15 bases between them. This clone occurred once. The gene calls are TRBV28 and TRBJ2-1; the D gene is possibly TRBD2 (6 bases). The TCR sequence derives from a man aged 18-30 years in good health. Some clones in this sample may be carry-over from other donors' samples. Sequenced sample: naive CD4+ T cells from PBMCs. The subset denotes: CD45RA+ positively selected. In nucleotides, the CDR3 is TGTGCCAGCAGGGAGGGAGGCTTTCTCTACAATGAGCAGTTCTTC. Its protein is CASREGGFLYNEQFF.